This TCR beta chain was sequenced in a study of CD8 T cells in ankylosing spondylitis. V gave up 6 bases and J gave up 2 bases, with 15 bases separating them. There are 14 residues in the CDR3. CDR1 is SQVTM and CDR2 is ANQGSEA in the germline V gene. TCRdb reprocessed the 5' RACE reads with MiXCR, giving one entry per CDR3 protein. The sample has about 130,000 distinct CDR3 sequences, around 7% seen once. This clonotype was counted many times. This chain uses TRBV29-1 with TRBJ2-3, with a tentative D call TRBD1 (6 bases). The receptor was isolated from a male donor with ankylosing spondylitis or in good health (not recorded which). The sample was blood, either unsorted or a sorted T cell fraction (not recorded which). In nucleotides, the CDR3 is TGCAGCGTGGAACAGGGAAAAGACACAGATACGCAGTATTTT. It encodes CSVEQGKDTDTQYF.